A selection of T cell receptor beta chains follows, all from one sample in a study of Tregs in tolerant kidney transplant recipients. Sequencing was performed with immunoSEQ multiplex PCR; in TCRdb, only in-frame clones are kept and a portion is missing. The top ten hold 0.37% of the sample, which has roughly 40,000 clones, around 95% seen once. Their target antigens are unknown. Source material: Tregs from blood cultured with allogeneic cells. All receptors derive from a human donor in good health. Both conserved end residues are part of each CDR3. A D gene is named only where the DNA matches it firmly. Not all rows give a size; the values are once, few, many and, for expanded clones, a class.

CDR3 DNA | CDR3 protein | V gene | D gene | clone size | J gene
TGCGCCAGCAGCTTGATTAATCCGGGACAGGGAAACAATGAGCAGTTCTTC | CASSLINPGQGNNEQFF | TRBV5-1 | TRBD1 | - | TRBJ2-1
TGTGCCAGCAGCCTCGAGGACAGCTCCTACAATGAGCAGTTCTTC | CASSLEDSSYNEQFF | TRBV7-8 | - | - | TRBJ2-1
TGTGCCAGCAACCGTAAGGGTAGACCCCTCTACGAGCAGTACTTC | CASNRKGRPLYEQYF | TRBV7-2 | - | - | TRBJ2-7
TGTGCCAGCAGTTACTCGGGTCAGGGGTACCTTTACTTC | CASSYSGQGYLYF | TRBV6-5 | - | - | TRBJ2-5
TGTGCCAGCAGCTTAGTGACAGGGGCCTCTTCTGGAAACACCATATATTTT | CASSLVTGASSGNTIYF | TRBV7-2 | TRBD1 | - | TRBJ1-3
TGTGCCACCAGTGTAGGCTTTGAAGCTTTCTTT | CATSVGFEAFF | TRBV15 | - | - | TRBJ1-1
TGTGCCAGCAGCCGACGATCCGGGGAGGCGCTGTTTTTT | CASSRRSGEALFF | TRBV7-2 | - | - | TRBJ2-2
TGTGCCAGCGCCCCGAGGGCAGGGGGTTACGAGCAGTACTTC | CASAPRAGGYEQYF | TRBV9 | TRBD1 | - | TRBJ2-7
TGTGCCAGCAGTGAATTGGGCGGGGGGAGTGAAAAACTGTTTTTT | CASSELGGGSEKLFF | TRBV25-1 | - | - | TRBJ1-4
TGCAGTGCTAGTTTCCAGGAGTACTTC | CSASFQEYF | TRBV20-1 | - | once | TRBJ2-5
TGTGCCAGCAGCTGGGGACCGGTGAACACCGGGGAGCTGTTTTTT | CASSWGPVNTGELFF | TRBV7-9 | - | once | TRBJ2-2
TGTGCCAGCAAGACGTATAGGGATAGCAATCAGCCCCAGCATTTT | CASKTYRDSNQPQHF | TRBV2 | - | - | TRBJ1-5
TGCGCCAGCAGCTGGGCATCGAACACTGAAGCTTTCTTT | CASSWASNTEAFF | TRBV5-1 | - | - | TRBJ1-1
TGTGCCAGCAGCGAACTACAGGGAGGACAAACTGAAGCTTTCTTT | CASSELQGGQTEAFF | TRBV5-4 | - | - | TRBJ1-1
TGTGCCAGCAGCCAAGGCCTCAGTCGGAATCAGCCCCAGCATTTT | CASSQGLSRNQPQHF | TRBV7-2 | - | - | TRBJ1-5
TGTGCCACTCGAGGGGGAGCCCGGAGCTCTGGAAACACCATATATTTT | CATRGGARSSGNTIYF | TRBV25-1 | - | - | TRBJ1-3
TGTGCCAGCAGCGTAGCCCTCCAGGCGGTAGCCTACAATGAGCAGTTCTTC | CASSVALQAVAYNEQFF | TRBV9 | - | - | TRBJ2-1
TGTGCCAGCTCGCAAGGGGCGGCTAGCGGCAGCTCCTACGAGCAGTACTTC | CASSQGAASGSSYEQYF | TRBV18 | TRBD2 | - | TRBJ2-7
TGTGCCAGCAGCCCAATAAGCTTATACCTACACTACGAGCAGTACTTC | CASSPISLYLHYEQYF | TRBV11-2 | - | - | TRBJ2-7
TGTGCCAGCTCACCTTCGACAGGGGGCCAGCCCCAGCATTTT | CASSPSTGGQPQHF | TRBV18 | TRBD1 | - | TRBJ1-5
TGCAGTGCCCCTCGCAGGGTGGGCTACACCTTC | CSAPRRVGYTF | TRBV20-1 | - | - | TRBJ1-2
TGTGCCAGCAGACCCAACAGGGGAAGCTCTGGAAACACCATATATTTT | CASRPNRGSSGNTIYF | TRBV11-2 | TRBD1 | - | TRBJ1-3
TGTGCCAGTAGTCCCGGTTTGGGGGGAGTGGGGCCCCAGCATTTT | CASSPGLGGVGPQHF | TRBV19 | - | few | TRBJ1-5